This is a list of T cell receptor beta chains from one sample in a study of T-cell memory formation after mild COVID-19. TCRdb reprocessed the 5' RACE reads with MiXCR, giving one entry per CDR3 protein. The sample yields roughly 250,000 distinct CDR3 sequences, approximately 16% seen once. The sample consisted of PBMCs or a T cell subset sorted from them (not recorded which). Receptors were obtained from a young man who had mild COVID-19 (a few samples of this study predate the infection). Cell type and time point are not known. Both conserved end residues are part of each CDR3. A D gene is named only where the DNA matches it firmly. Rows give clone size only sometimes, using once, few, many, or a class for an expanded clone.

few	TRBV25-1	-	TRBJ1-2	CASTPGLQGYGYTF	TGTGCCAGCACTCCGGGACTTCAAGGGTATGGCTACACCTTC
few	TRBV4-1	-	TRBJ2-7	CASAPGDPYEQYF	TGCGCCAGCGCGCCAGGGGACCCCTACGAGCAGTACTTC
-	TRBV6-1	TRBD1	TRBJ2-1	CASSEARGQGYYEQFF	TGTGCCAGCAGTGAAGCAAGGGGACAGGGCTATTATGAGCAGTTCTTC
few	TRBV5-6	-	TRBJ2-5	CASSLWLGETQYF	TGTGCCAGCAGCTTGTGGCTTGGAGAGACCCAGTACTTC
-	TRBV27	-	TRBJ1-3	CASSLGPVGNTIYF	TGTGCCAGCAGTTTAGGGCCCGTGGGAAACACCATATATTTT
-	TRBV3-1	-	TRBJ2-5	CASSQEGQTYQETQYF	TGTGCCAGCAGCCAAGAGGGGCAGACGTACCAAGAGACCCAGTACTTC
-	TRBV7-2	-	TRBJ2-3	CASGNRFPSTDTQYF	TGTGCCAGCGGCAACAGATTTCCTAGCACAGATACGCAGTATTTT
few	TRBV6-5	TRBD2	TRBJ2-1	CASARLAGDYNEQFF	TGTGCCAGCGCTAGACTAGCGGGGGATTACAATGAGCAGTTCTTC
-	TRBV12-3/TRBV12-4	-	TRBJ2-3	CASSSDGDTQYF	TGTGCCAGCAGTTCCGACGGGGATACGCAGTATTTT
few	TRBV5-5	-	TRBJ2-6	CASSLDRTERAGANVLTF	TGTGCCAGCAGCTTGGATCGGACGGAAAGAGCTGGGGCCAACGTCCTGACTTTC
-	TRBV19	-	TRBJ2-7	CASSLWGPPYEQYF	TGTGCCAGTAGTCTATGGGGGCCTCCCTACGAGCAGTACTTC
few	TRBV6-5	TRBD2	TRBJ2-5	CASRGYSGYQETQYF	TGTGCCAGCAGGGGATATAGCGGGTACCAAGAGACCCAGTACTTC
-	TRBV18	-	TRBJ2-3	CASLLPRATDTQYF	TGTGCCAGCTTACTTCCGAGAGCCACAGATACGCAGTATTTT
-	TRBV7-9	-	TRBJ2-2	CASSLVTVGELFF	TGTGCCAGCAGCTTAGTCACAGTTGGGGAGCTGTTTTTT
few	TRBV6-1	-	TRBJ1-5	CASRGGGQPQHF	TGTGCCAGCAGGGGAGGGGGTCAGCCCCAGCATTTT
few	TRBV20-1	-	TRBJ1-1	CSASVVKNTEAFF	TGCAGTGCTAGTGTTGTTAAGAACACTGAAGCTTTCTTT
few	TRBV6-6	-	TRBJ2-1	CASSPADNEQFF	TGTGCCAGCAGTCCCGCTGACAATGAGCAGTTCTTC
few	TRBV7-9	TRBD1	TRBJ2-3	CASSPQDRVFGTQYF	TGTGCCAGCAGCCCACAGGACAGGGTGTTTGGTACGCAGTATTTT
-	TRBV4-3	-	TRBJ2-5	CASSLGHGRETQYF	TGCGCCAGCAGCCTAGGGCACGGCAGGGAGACCCAGTACTTC
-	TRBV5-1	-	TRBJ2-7	CASSSDRVEQYF	TGCGCCAGCAGTTCCGATCGGGTCGAGCAGTACTTC
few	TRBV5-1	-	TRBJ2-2	CASNRDSNTGELFF	TGCGCCAGCAACCGGGACTCGAACACCGGGGAGCTGTTTTTT
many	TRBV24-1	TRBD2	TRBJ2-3	CATSDARTSGGVGDTQYF	TGTGCCACCAGTGATGCGCGAACTAGCGGGGGGGTTGGAGATACGCAGTATTTT
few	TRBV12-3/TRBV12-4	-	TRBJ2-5	CASSDSLYQETQYF	TGTGCCAGCAGTGACAGCTTGTACCAAGAGACCCAGTACTTC
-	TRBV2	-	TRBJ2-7	CASRGTGGAYEQYF	TGTGCCAGCAGGGGGACGGGGGGCGCCTACGAGCAGTACTTC
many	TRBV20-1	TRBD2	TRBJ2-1	CSARDLLAGANEQFF	TGCAGTGCTAGAGATCTACTAGCGGGGGCAAATGAGCAGTTCTTC
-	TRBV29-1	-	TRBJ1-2	CSVVGQLNNGYTF	TGCAGCGTTGTGGGGCAGCTGAACAATGGCTACACCTTC
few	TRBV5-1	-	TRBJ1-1	CASWAGRTNTEAFF	TGCGCCAGCTGGGCGGGCAGGACGAACACTGAAGCTTTCTTT
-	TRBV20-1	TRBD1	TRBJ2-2	CSARQGSTGELFF	TGCAGTGCCAGACAGGGATCCACCGGGGAGCTGTTTTTT
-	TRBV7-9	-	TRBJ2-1	CASSSRAEDEQFF	TGTGCCAGCAGCTCCCGGGCCGAAGATGAGCAGTTCTTC
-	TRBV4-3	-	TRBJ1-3	CASSQDPGAGNTIYF	TGCGCCAGCAGCCAAGATCCAGGAGCTGGAAACACCATATATTTT
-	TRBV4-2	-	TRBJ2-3	CASTSGPKTDTQYF	TGTGCCAGCACCAGCGGTCCAAAGACAGATACGCAGTATTTT
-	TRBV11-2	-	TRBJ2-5	CASSSLRGKETQYF	TGTGCCAGCAGCTCCTTGAGGGGGAAAGAGACCCAGTACTTC
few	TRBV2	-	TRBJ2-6	CASRGGAVGANVLTF	TGTGCCAGCAGAGGGGGGGCTGTGGGGGCCAACGTCCTGACTTTC
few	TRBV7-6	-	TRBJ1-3	CASSLVSGSDQTIYF	TGTGCCAGCAGCTTAGTGTCCGGGTCCGATCAAACCATATATTTT
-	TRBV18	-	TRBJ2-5	CASSRLGGGTEETQYF	TGTGCCAGCTCCAGGTTGGGCGGGGGCACAGAAGAGACCCAGTACTTC
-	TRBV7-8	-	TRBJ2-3	CASSRWGGGYTQYF	TGTGCCAGCAGCCGGTGGGGGGGCGGATATACGCAGTATTTT
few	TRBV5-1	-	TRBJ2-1	CASSMTQYNEQFF	TGCGCCAGCAGCATGACCCAGTACAATGAGCAGTTCTTC
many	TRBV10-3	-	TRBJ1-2	CAISETVHERGYTF	TGTGCCATCAGTGAGACGGTCCATGAAAGGGGCTACACCTTC
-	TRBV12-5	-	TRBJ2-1	CASGPPDGREQFF	TGTGCTAGTGGCCCCCCGGACGGGCGCGAGCAGTTCTTC
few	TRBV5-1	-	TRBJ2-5	CASSLRGAGETQYF	TGCGCCAGCAGCTTGAGGGGGGCAGGGGAGACCCAGTACTTC
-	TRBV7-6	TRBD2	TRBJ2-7	CASSIRTSGGSYEQYF	TGTGCCAGCAGCATCCGGACTAGCGGGGGCTCCTACGAGCAGTACTTC
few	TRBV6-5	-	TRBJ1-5	CASGSGAGNQPQHF	TGTGCCAGCGGGTCAGGGGCCGGCAATCAGCCCCAGCATTTT
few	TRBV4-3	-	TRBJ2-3	CASSLNQASTDTQYF	TGCGCCAGCAGCCTAAACCAGGCTAGCACAGATACGCAGTATTTT
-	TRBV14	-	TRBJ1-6	CASSQQGSSPLHF	TGTGCCAGCAGCCAACAGGGCAGTTCACCCCTCCACTTT
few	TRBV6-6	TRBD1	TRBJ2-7	CASSYRTQGDEQYF	TGTGCCAGCAGTTACAGGACGCAGGGGGACGAGCAGTACTTC
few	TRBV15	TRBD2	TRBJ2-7	CATSRATSGVFSYEQYF	TGTGCCACCAGCAGAGCGACTAGCGGGGTTTTCTCCTACGAGCAGTACTTC
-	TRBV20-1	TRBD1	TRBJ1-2	CSAPGQGGYTF	TGCAGTGCCCCGGGACAGGGCGGCTACACCTTC
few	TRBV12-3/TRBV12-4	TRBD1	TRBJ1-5	CASRGGTGNQPQHF	TGTGCCAGCAGGGGCGGGACAGGGAATCAGCCCCAGCATTTT
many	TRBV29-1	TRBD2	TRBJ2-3	CSVGLAGGGTDTQYF	TGCAGCGTCGGACTAGCGGGGGGTGGCACAGATACGCAGTATTTT
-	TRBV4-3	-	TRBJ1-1	CASSSGSMNTEAFF	TGCGCCAGCAGCTCAGGGTCGATGAACACTGAAGCTTTCTTT
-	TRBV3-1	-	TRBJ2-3	CASSQEGRGTQYF	TGTGCCAGCAGCCAAGAGGGACGGGGTACGCAGTATTTT
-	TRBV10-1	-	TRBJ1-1	CASREDAMNTEAFF	TGCGCCAGCAGGGAGGACGCGATGAACACTGAAGCTTTCTTT
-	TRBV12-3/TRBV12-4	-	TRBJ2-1	CASSLDGRDEQFF	TGTGCCAGCAGTTTAGACGGCAGGGATGAGCAGTTCTTC
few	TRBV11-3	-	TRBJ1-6	CASSLVPGAGNSPLHF	TGTGCCAGCAGCTTAGTCCCGGGGGCCGGGAATTCACCCCTCCACTTT
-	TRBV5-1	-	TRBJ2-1	CASSSPGRNEQFF	TGCGCCAGCAGCTCCCCGGGTCGCAATGAGCAGTTCTTC
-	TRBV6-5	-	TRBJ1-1	CASSYSTFGAEAFF	TGTGCCAGCAGTTACTCGACCTTTGGCGCTGAAGCTTTCTTT